These T cell receptor beta chains were read from a single sample in a study of long-term antiretroviral therapy in people with HIV. Generated by immunoSEQ multiplex PCR, the TCRdb table keeps only in-frame clones and is missing some. The table lists about 10,000 clones, approximately 78% of them singletons. The specimen was unsorted PBMCs, collected 0.7 years after starting antiretroviral therapy. The receptors shown here come from a middle-aged man with HIV. Each CDR3 is given with its conserved first and last residue. The D gene is left open where the match is weak. The size field is filled for only some rows; it gives once, few, many or a size class.

J | D | V | size | length | CDR3 | DNA
TRBJ2-7 | TRBD1 | TRBV5-6 | NA | 14 | CASSANRGFHEQYF | TGTGCCAGCAGCGCCAACAGGGGTTTCCACGAGCAGTACTTC
TRBJ2-7 | NA | TRBV2 | NA | 13 | CASSAGKNDEQYF | TGTGCCAGCAGTGCGGGGAAAAATGACGAGCAGTACTTC
TRBJ2-1 | NA | TRBV27 | NA | 16 | CASSSTGTDSYNEQFF | TGTGCCAGCAGTTCTACCGGGACCGATTCCTACAATGAGCAGTTCTTC
TRBJ2-7 | NA | TRBV29-1 | NA | 12 | CSVVQSLGEQYF | TGCAGCGTTGTACAATCCCTCGGCGAGCAGTACTTC
TRBJ2-7 | TRBD2 | TRBV27 | NA | 15 | CASGLGTSGRGEQYF | TGTGCCAGCGGATTAGGGACTAGCGGGAGGGGAGAGCAGTACTTC
TRBJ2-7 | NA | TRBV5-8 | NA | 14 | CASSLGGAGYEQYF | TGTGCCAGCAGCTTGGGGGGAGCGGGCTACGAGCAGTACTTC
TRBJ2-5 | NA | TRBV4-2 | NA | 15 | CASSPLTTPQETQYF | TGTGCCAGCAGCCCTCTGACTACACCCCAAGAGACCCAGTACTTC
TRBJ2-5 | NA | TRBV29-1 | NA | 14 | CSAPPAGLWETQYF | TGCAGCGCTCCCCCAGCGGGCTTGTGGGAGACCCAGTACTTC
TRBJ2-3 | TRBD2 | TRBV9 | NA | 18 | CASSPGTSGTISTDTQYF | TGTGCCAGCAGCCCTGGGACTAGCGGGACAATCAGCACAGATACGCAGTATTTT
TRBJ2-3 | TRBD1 | TRBV6-5 | NA | 16 | CASSYTFLQGADTQYF | TGTGCCAGCAGTTACACGTTCCTACAGGGGGCAGATACGCAGTATTTT
TRBJ2-7 | NA | TRBV25-1 | medium-sized | 12 | CASSESFYEQYF | TGTGCCAGCAGTGAATCATTCTACGAGCAGTACTTC
TRBJ2-7 | TRBD1 | TRBV6-6 | NA | 15 | CASSYSGTGTYEQYF | TGTGCCAGCAGTTACTCCGGGACAGGGACCTACGAGCAGTACTTC
TRBJ1-1 | NA | TRBV4-3 | few | 16 | CASSQGTGSWNTEAFF | TGCGCCAGCAGCCAAGGAACAGGGTCCTGGAACACTGAAGCTTTCTTT
TRBJ1-5 | NA | TRBV19 | NA | 15 | CASSFTRIGNQPQHF | TGTGCCAGTAGCTTTACACGGATTGGCAATCAGCCCCAGCATTTT
TRBJ2-5 | NA | TRBV6-4 | NA | 15 | CASTGGHPSKETQYF | TGTGCCAGCACTGGAGGGCACCCGTCCAAAGAGACCCAGTACTTC
TRBJ2-1 | NA | TRBV7-9 | NA | 12 | CASSSRGNEQFF | TGTGCCAGCAGTTCGAGGGGCAATGAGCAGTTCTTC
TRBJ2-3 | NA | TRBV5-1 | NA | 14 | CASSSGGFRDTQYF | TGCGCCAGCAGCTCAGGCGGCTTCAGGGATACGCAGTATTTT
TRBJ1-1 | NA | TRBV5-5 | once | 14 | CASSDFRGPNEAFF | TGTGCCAGCAGCGATTTTCGGGGACCCAACGAGGCTTTCTTT
TRBJ2-7 | TRBD2 | TRBV30 | NA | 14 | CAWSVPGLAHEQYF | TGTGCCTGGAGTGTACCTGGACTAGCCCACGAGCAGTACTTC
TRBJ2-5 | NA | TRBV7-8 | NA | 15 | CASRFKTERQETQYF | TGTGCCAGCAGATTCAAGACAGAACGGCAAGAGACCCAGTACTTC
TRBJ1-2 | NA | TRBV30 | NA | 11 | CAWSIIRQAGF | TGTGCCTGGAGCATTATTAGACAGGCGGGCTTC
TRBJ2-7 | NA | TRBV7-2 | NA | 14 | CASRPPDSAYEQYF | TGTGCCAGCAGGCCACCGGACAGTGCCTACGAGCAGTACTTC
TRBJ1-2 | NA | TRBV11-2 | NA | 13 | CASSQNYRVGYTF | TGTGCCAGCAGCCAGAATTACAGGGTTGGCTACACCTTC
TRBJ2-5 | TRBD1 | TRBV25-1 | NA | 15 | CASSEGDRVGETQYF | TGTGCCAGCAGTGAAGGGGACAGGGTCGGGGAGACCCAGTACTTC
TRBJ1-5 | NA | TRBV6-5 | NA | 13 | CASSYGRYQPQHF | TGTGCCAGCAGTTACGGGCGATATCAGCCCCAGCATTTT
TRBJ2-5 | TRBD1 | TRBV19 | few | 15 | CASRTRDRIQETQYF | TGTGCCAGTAGGACCCGGGACAGGATCCAAGAGACCCAGTACTTC
TRBJ1-4 | TRBD1 | TRBV14 | NA | 15 | CASSQVGQDHAKLFF | TGTGCCAGCAGCCAAGTAGGACAGGACCATGCGAAACTGTTTTTT
TRBJ2-1 | NA | TRBV6-5 | NA | 11 | CASSYAGEQFF | TGTGCCAGCAGTTATGCGGGTGAGCAGTTCTTC
TRBJ2-7 | NA | TRBV6-1 | NA | 15 | CASSVNPGRTYEQYF | TGTGCCAGCAGTGTCAATCCTGGCAGAACCTACGAGCAGTACTTC
TRBJ2-2 | NA | TRBV19 | once | 13 | CASSLSRPGELFF | TGTGCCAGTAGTCTCTCTCGACCCGGGGAGCTGTTTTTT
TRBJ1-1 | TRBD1 | TRBV28 | once | 14 | CASRGTGESAEAFF | TGTGCCAGCAGGGGAACAGGGGAGAGCGCTGAAGCTTTCTTT
TRBJ1-5 | NA | TRBV4-3 | medium-sized | 14 | CASSQNTFNQPQHF | TGCGCCAGCAGCCAAAACACCTTCAATCAGCCCCAGCATTTT
TRBJ1-5 | TRBD1 | TRBV18 | NA | 14 | CASSRNRGGQPQHF | TGTGCCAGCTCACGAAACAGGGGAGGTCAGCCCCAGCATTTT
TRBJ2-7 | NA | TRBV6-6 | NA | 16 | CASSYEQLSFSYEQYF | TGTGCCAGCAGTTACGAACAGTTATCGTTCTCCTACGAGCAGTACTTC
TRBJ2-7 | TRBD2 | TRBV2 | few | 15 | CASTLELAGSGEQYF | TGTGCCAGCACCTTAGAGCTAGCGGGATCTGGCGAGCAGTACTTC
TRBJ2-7 | TRBD1 | TRBV5-4 | NA | 14 | CASSPQGALNEQYF | TGTGCCAGCAGCCCACAGGGGGCTCTCAACGAGCAGTACTTC
TRBJ1-2 | TRBD1 | TRBV27 | few | 16 | CASSLAGTGGERGYTF | TGTGCCAGCAGTTTGGCCGGGACAGGGGGCGAACGGGGCTACACCTTC
TRBJ1-5 | NA | TRBV2 | NA | 13 | CASSPNLNQPQHF | TGTGCCAGCAGTCCGAATCTAAATCAGCCCCAGCATTTT
TRBJ2-1 | TRBD2 | TRBV7-6 | once | 16 | CASSAGLAGGPNEQFF | TGTGCCAGCAGCGCTGGGCTAGCGGGAGGGCCCAATGAGCAGTTCTTC
TRBJ2-3 | TRBD2 | TRBV19 | NA | 15 | CASSMTSGTTDTQYF | TGTGCCAGTAGTATGACTAGCGGAACCACAGATACGCAGTATTTT